The 12 T cell receptor beta chains reported below all come from one sample, sequenced in a study of blood T cell repertoires in COVID-19. Some clones are missing from TCRdb's copy, which holds only in-frame ones; the method was immunoSEQ multiplex PCR. The sample includes roughly 280,000 clones, 70% to 90% seen only once; the top ten take roughly 5%. What was sequenced was peripheral blood. The receptors come from a woman aged 55-70 years with COVID-19, enrolled during active disease.

The chain carries TRBV5-5 and TRBJ2-7; the D gene is possibly TRBD1 (6 bases). Germline values: CDR1 SGHKS, CDR2 YYEKEE (reference sequence). V was pared by 0 bases and J by 2 bases, with 12 bases between. There are 15 residues in the CDR3. The CDR3: CASSLVAGQTYEQYF. The CDR3 coding sequence is TGTGCCAGCAGCTTGGTCGCTGGACAGACCTACGAGCAGTACTTC.

The J gene is TRBJ2-5, the V gene TRBV29-1; 9 bases match TRBD2. Losses at the gene ends were 4 bases for V and 2 bases for J; bases not matched to a gene: 2. There are 13 residues in the CDR3. Germline CDR1 and CDR2: SQVTM and ANQGSEA. The CDR3 region has the DNA TGCAGCGTTGTTCTAGCGGGGCAAGAGACCCAGTACTTC. Translated, it gives CSVVLAGQETQYF.

This chain joins TRBV24-1 and TRBJ1-5; 9 nucleotides line up with TRBD1. V was clipped by 10 bases and J by 3 bases; unmatched bases: 6. This CDR3 region has 14 residues. Per the germline V gene, CDR1 is KGHDR and CDR2 is SFDVKD. CDR3 loop: CATWTGVPNQPQHF. The CDR3 nucleotides read TGTGCCACATGGACAGGGGTCCCCAATCAGCCCCAGCATTTT.

The CDR3 nucleotides read TGCAGTGCTAGTCTTTCTGAGCTGGTATACTTC. Residues: CSASLSELVYF. The rearrangement uses TRBV20-1 and TRBJ2-4, with D uncertain. The CDR3 contains 11 residues. V gave up 3 bases and J gave up 16 bases, with 16 bases separating them. The V gene's germline CDR1 is DFQATT and CDR2 SNEGSKA (reference sequence).

The gene calls are TRBV30 and TRBJ1-5; D is undetermined. Between the trimmed V and J ends, which lost 3 bases and 4 bases, there was a span of 7 bases. The germline V gene encodes CDR1 GTSNPN and CDR2 SVGIG (reference sequence). The CDR3 spans 12 residues. The DNA of the CDR3 is TGTGCCTGGAGGTATCTTAATCAGCCCCAGCATTTT. The encoded protein is CAWRYLNQPQHF.

The V gene is TRBV30, the J gene TRBJ1-5; D is ambiguous. V was trimmed by 1 base and J by 4 bases, leaving 8 bases between them. This CDR3 region has 13 residues. Germline CDR1 GTSNPN, CDR2 SVGIG (reference sequence). The CDR3 nucleotides are TGTGCCTGGAGTGCGAGTGGTAATCAGCCCCAGCATTTT. Encoded protein: CAWSASGNQPQHF.

V usage is TRBV21-1 and J usage is TRBJ1-1; TRBD1, the D gene given by the table, was not confirmed from the DNA. TRBV21-1 is a documented pseudogene. The CDR3 consists of 12 residues. CDR3 amino acids: CASNPGNTEAFF. The CDR3 DNA sequence: TGTGCCAGCAACCCAGGGAACACTGAAGCTTTCTTT.

The J gene is TRBJ1-2, the V gene TRBV7-2, with 8 nucleotides matching TRBD1. Germline CDR1 and CDR2: SGHTA and FQGNSA. V was clipped by 5 bases and J by 6 bases; unmatched bases: 8. CDR3 length: 14 amino acids. The CDR3 nucleotides are TGTGCCAGCAGCAGGGGTCAGGGGGCGCATGGCTACACCTTC. It codes for CASSRGQGAHGYTF. Supplemented by reference TRBV7-2 and TRBJ1-2, the full variable domain reads GAGVSQSPSNKVTEKGKDVELRCDPISGHTALYWYRQSLGQGLEFLIYFQGNSAPDKSGLPSDRFSAERTGGSVSTLTIQRTQQEDSAVYLCASSRGQGAHGYTFGSGTRLTVV.

This clone came up a few times. The chain carries TRBV10-3 and TRBJ2-7; TRBD2 agrees at 12 bases. The CDR3 is 13 residues long. Germline CDR1 ENHRY, CDR2 SYGVKD. The trim removed 7 bases at V and 4 bases at J, leaving 2 bases unmatched. For the CDR3, the DNA is TGTGCCATCAAACTAGCGGGAGGATACGAGCAGTACTTC. Its translation is CAIKLAGGYEQYF.

This sequence joins TRBV3-1 (or the pseudogene TRBV3-2) and TRBJ1-3; 7 positions match TRBD1. The germline V gene has CDR1 LGHDT and CDR2 YNNKEL (reference sequence). V dropped 8 bases and J dropped 2; count of bases not matched to a gene: 9. The CDR3 covers 15 residues. The CDR3 DNA sequence: TGTGCCAGCTCCGGTCCGGACAGGACTGGAAACACCATATATTTT. This codes for CASSGPDRTGNTIYF.

The chain recombines TRBV19 with TRBJ1-1; the match to TRBD1 covers 8 bases. CDR3 length: 17 residues. Germline values: CDR1 LNHDA, CDR2 SQIVND (reference sequence). J lost 0 bases, V lost 4 bases, and 10 bases had no gene match. CDR3 bases: TGTGCCAGTAGTACCGGACAGGGAATGTTTGTGAACACTGAAGCTTTCTTT. It is translated as CASSTGQGMFVNTEAFF.

This rearrangement joins TRBV18 to TRBJ2-7, with D perhaps TRBD2 (6 bases). Germline CDR1 is KGHSH and CDR2 is LQKENI. The CDR3 has 15 amino acids. The ends were cut back, 4 bases at V and 12 bases at J, with 25 bases in the middle. CDR3 residues: CASSLSAGRPVGGYF. CDR3 bases: TGTGCCAGCTCACTTTCCGCGGGACGCCCGGTAGGTGGGTACTTC.